This T cell receptor (beta chain) originates from a study of response to subunit inactivated influenza vaccine (dated by TCRdb to the late 2010s). Background on the whole study: The study used deep quantitative T cell receptor repertoire profiling to track responses to a trivalent subunit inactivated influenza vaccine. The investigation overall reported the following: The authors proposed that each seasonal influenza vaccination may bring in only a limited number of new T cells.

Inclusive of the bounding cysteine and phenylalanine, the CDR3 is 16 residues long. The sequence is cut down to CDR3 DNA, 48 bases in frame from base 1. Trimming removed 7 bases from V and 1 base from J, leaving 21 bases between the germline ends. The germline V gene provides CDR1 SQVTM and CDR2 ANQGSEA. The library was made by RT-PCR. The sequencer was an Illumina HiSeq 2500. TCRdb's own reprocessing of the public reads used fastp at Q25 and MiXCR and kept productive beta chains. Each CDR3 protein appears once, grouped with its most common genes and DNA. Here the sample has some 500,000 distinct CDR3 sequences; approximately 16% occur a single time. In total, the top ten clones hold less than 4% of the sample. A remark on this clonotype: Its antigen is still unknown. No much larger clone is present one base from it, and per-base qualities are unavailable.

The sample consisted of CD4+ T cells sorted from PBMCs, taken roughly 24 months after vaccination. The receptor's source is a man between 50 and 69 years old who received an inactivated influenza vaccine. Donor details come from another sample of the same person, matched by shared clones. The V and J segments used are TRBV29-1 and TRBJ2-3; the D call is tentative, TRBD1 or TRBD2, as each matches 7 bases. The CDR3 protein is CSASKGAGAGTDTQYF. The bases are TGCAGCGCTTCCAAGGGGGCGGGGGCAGGCACAGATACGCAGTATTTT.